This is a list of T cell receptor beta chains from one sample in a study of blood T cell repertoires in COVID-19. Clones were read by immunoSEQ multiplex PCR, and TCRdb kept only the in-frame ones, dropping some. Of a few hundred thousand clones in the sample, around 89% are singletons; the top ten hold around 0.8%. Sample: peripheral blood. Receptors were obtained from a man in his thirties or forties with acute or convalescent COVID-19. The CDR3 runs from the conserved cysteine through the conserved F or W. Each record gives: CDR3 length, clone size, D gene, V gene, J gene, CDR3 DNA, CDR3 protein. D genes are given only for firm matches. Size values are once, few and many counts, or a class for expanded clones, and some rows have none.

14,.,TRBD1,TRBV27,TRBJ1-2,TGTGCCAGCAGTAGGGACAGTAGGAACTATGGCTACACCTTC,CASSRDSRNYGYTF
13,.,.,TRBV30,TRBJ1-5,TGTGCCTGGAGGGTGTCAGGGAATCAGCCCCAGCATTTT,CAWRVSGNQPQHF
14,.,TRBD1,TRBV7-6,TRBJ2-7,TGTGCCAGCAGCATTCAAACAGGGGACTACGAGCAGTACTTC,CASSIQTGDYEQYF
15,.,.,TRBV7-9,TRBJ1-1,TGTGCCAGCAGATACGATGGGCAGGGCGGCACTGAAGCTTTCTTT,CASRYDGQGGTEAFF
15,few,.,TRBV2,TRBJ1-3,TGTGCCAGCTCCGACGGGGGATTAGCTGGAAACACCATATATTTT,CASSDGGLAGNTIYF
14,.,TRBD1,TRBV7-2,TRBJ1-2,TGTGCCAGCAGCGCAACAGGGGGCGTGAGTGGCTACACCTTC,CASSATGGVSGYTF
15,.,TRBD1,TRBV5-1,TRBJ1-4,TGCGCCAGCAGCTTGGACGGACAGGTTAATGAAAAACTGTTTTTT,CASSLDGQVNEKLFF
13,.,TRBD2,TRBV5-1,TRBJ2-7,TGCGCCAGCAGCTCTAGCGGAAATTACGAGCAGTACTTC,CASSSSGNYEQYF
12,.,.,TRBV5-4,TRBJ2-7,TGTGCCAGCCAGCCAGGGGCCGGCGAGCAGTACTTC,CASQPGAGEQYF
16,.,.,TRBV6-1,TRBJ2-2,TGTGCCAGCAGTGAAGCGCTTCTGAGAGGGCCCGGGGAGCTGTTTTTT,CASSEALLRGPGELFF
16,.,TRBD1,TRBV28,TRBJ1-2,TGTGCCAGCAGTTATCACCCGGGACAGGGGAACTATGGCTACACCTTC,CASSYHPGQGNYGYTF
14,.,TRBD2,TRBV6-6,TRBJ2-2,TGTGCCAGCAGTGCTAGCGGGGGCTCTAGGGAGCTGTTTTTT,CASSASGGSRELFF
15,.,.,TRBV19,TRBJ2-1,TGTGCCAGTACCCCCCAGACTGCCTCCTACAATGAGCAGTTCTTC,CASTPQTASYNEQFF
15,.,.,TRBV4-2,TRBJ1-4,TGTGCCAGCAGCCAAGAGCCCGGAGTTAATGAAAAACTGTTTTTT,CASSQEPGVNEKLFF
15,.,TRBD1,TRBV7-4,TRBJ2-1,TGTGCCAGCAGCTTAGTACAGGGGCGTAACAATGAGCAGTTCTTC,CASSLVQGRNNEQFF
13,.,.,TRBV19,TRBJ1-1,TGTGCCAGTAGTATTTGGAGGGAGGCTGAAGCTTTCTTT,CASSIWREAEAFF
14,.,.,TRBV6-5,TRBJ2-7,TGTGCCATCTCGTCGGGGGGCAGTGGCCCCGAGCAGTACTTC,CAISSGGSGPEQYF
12,.,.,TRBV6-6,TRBJ2-7,TGTGCCAGCAGTAACACAGGGAGCGAGCAGTACTTC,CASSNTGSEQYF
11,.,.,TRBV20-1,TRBJ1-2,TGCAGTGCTAGGTGGGGCTGGGGCTACACCTTC,CSARWGWGYTF
13,.,TRBD1,TRBV3-1/TRBV3-2,TRBJ1-5,TGTGCCAGCAGCGGGACAGGGGATCAGCCCCAGCATTTT,CASSGTGDQPQHF
13,once,TRBD1,TRBV5-1,TRBJ2-1,TGCGCCAGCAGCACCGCAGGGGGCTACGAGCAGTTCTTC,CASSTAGGYEQFF
14,once,.,TRBV4-1,TRBJ2-1,TGCGCCAGCAGCCAGCCGGAGCGGTACAATGAGCAGTTCTTC,CASSQPERYNEQFF
17,.,.,TRBV7-6,TRBJ1-4,TGTGCCAGCAGCTTAGGGAGACCCGGGGTCACTAATGAAAAACTGTTTTTT,CASSLGRPGVTNEKLFF
16,few,TRBD2,TRBV6-6,TRBJ2-3,TGTGCCAGCACCCTTTTGGCGGGGGGGCTCGGAGATACGCAGTATTTT,CASTLLAGGLGDTQYF
17,.,TRBD2,TRBV7-9,TRBJ2-1,TGTGCCAGCAGCTTAGTAGGCGGGACTAGCGGGTTAACTGAGCAGTTCTTC,CASSLVGGTSGLTEQFF
13,.,.,TRBV27,TRBJ2-7,TGTGCCAGCAGTTTAACAGGTACCCACGAGCAGTACTTC,CASSLTGTHEQYF
19,.,.,TRBV19,TRBJ1-6,TGTGCCAGTAGTATGTACCACGGGAGTCAATGGGGGTTCGATTCACCCCTCCACTTT,CASSMYHGSQWGFDSPLHF
11,.,.,TRBV5-1,TRBJ1-1,TGCGCCAGCAGAGGGGACACTGAAGCTTTCTTT,CASRGDTEAFF
15,.,TRBD1,TRBV4-1,TRBJ2-1,TGCGCCAGCAGTAAGGGACAGGGGTTTTACAATGAGCAGTTCTTC,CASSKGQGFYNEQFF
18,.,TRBD2,TRBV5-5,TRBJ2-7,TGTGCCAGCAGGCGCGGGACTAGCGGGGGGGTGAGCTCCTACGAGCAGTACTTC,CASRRGTSGGVSSYEQYF
15,.,.,TRBV2,TRBJ2-1,TGTGCCAGCAGTGGCCCCAGGGTCGGGAGAAATGAGCAGTTCTTC,CASSGPRVGRNEQFF
11,.,.,TRBV28,TRBJ1-1,TGTGCCGCCACAGGGCACACTGAAGCTTTCTTT,CAATGHTEAFF
20,.,TRBD2,TRBV14,TRBJ2-1,TGTGCCAGCAGCCCCAAAACCCGGGACAGAGGACTAGCGGGAGGGTATGAGCAGTTCTTC,CASSPKTRDRGLAGGYEQFF
15,.,.,TRBV15,TRBJ1-2,TGTGCCACCAGCAGAGATTACCAGGGGACGGATGACTACACCTTC,CATSRDYQGTDDYTF
15,.,.,TRBV14,TRBJ1-3,TGTGCCAGCAGCCTAAGCGCGGGGCCTGGAAACACCATATATTTT,CASSLSAGPGNTIYF
15,once,.,TRBV5-8,TRBJ2-3,TGTGCCAGCAGCTTTCGTACGGGATCAAGGAATACGCAGTATTTT,CASSFRTGSRNTQYF
14,.,.,TRBV6-2/TRBV6-3,TRBJ2-7,TGTGCCAGCAGTTACACCGGGACTCCCGCGAAGCAGTACTTC,CASSYTGTPAKQYF
12,.,.,TRBV28,TRBJ1-2,TGTGCCAGCAGCAATTCCAGGGGTGGCTACACCTTC,CASSNSRGGYTF
14,.,.,TRBV20-1,TRBJ2-7,TGCAGTGCTAGTGTGGCCCGAGGTCCCTACGAGCAGTACTTC,CSASVARGPYEQYF
14,once,.,TRBV3-1/TRBV3-2,TRBJ1-1,TGTGCCAGCAGCCAAGATGCGTCGGGAACTGAAGCTTTCTTT,CASSQDASGTEAFF
15,once,TRBD1,TRBV15,TRBJ1-1,TGTGCCACCAGCAGAGGGGGACAGGGGAACACTGAAGCTTTCTTT,CATSRGGQGNTEAFF
16,.,.,TRBV28,TRBJ1-2,TGTGCCAGCAGTTTCTTCGTACAGAAATTGGGTTATGGCTACACCTTC,CASSFFVQKLGYGYTF
15,.,.,TRBV4-1,TRBJ1-1,TGCGCCAGCAGCCATCCCACAGGGCGGAACACTGAAGCTTTCTTT,CASSHPTGRNTEAFF
14,.,TRBD1,TRBV7-9,TRBJ2-2,TGTGCCAGCAGGTCGGGACAGGCCACCGGGGAGCTGTTTTTT,CASRSGQATGELFF
16,.,TRBD1,TRBV9,TRBJ2-7,TGTGCCAGCAGCGTAGGGGACAGGCCTACTTCCTACGAGCAGTACTTC,CASSVGDRPTSYEQYF
14,.,.,TRBV2,TRBJ1-5,TGTGCCAGCAGTTCGACAGCCAGCAATCAGCCCCAGCATTTT,CASSSTASNQPQHF
15,.,TRBD1,TRBV5-4,TRBJ2-1,TGTGCCAGCAGCCTAAGGACAGGTATTGGTGATGAGCAGTTCTTC,CASSLRTGIGDEQFF
14,.,TRBD1,TRBV29-1,TRBJ2-2,TGCAGCGCGTACCGGGACAGGACTGTCGGGGAGCTGTTTTTT,CSAYRDRTVGELFF
16,once,TRBD2,TRBV15,TRBJ2-7,TGTGCCACCAGCAGAGGGGTAGCGGGAAGCTCCTACGAGCAGTACTTC,CATSRGVAGSSYEQYF